The sequence of this T cell receptor (beta chain) was determined in a study of blood T cell repertoires in COVID-19. Study context: Both acute and convalescent COVID-19 samples were obtained from the United States, Italy and Spain. T cells, B-cell-depleted T cells, or PBMCs provided the cDNA or gDNA that served as material.

As handled by the study authors: Amplification of reference gene primers was used by the study to estimate nucleated cell counts. Sequencing was performed with immunoSEQ multiplex PCR; in TCRdb, only in-frame clones are kept and a portion is missing. The V and J calls and clone size were taken over from that table, and D and trimming were inferred from the DNA. The sample consists of 140,000 to 150,000 clones, 80% to 90% of them appearing once. This clonotype was obtained from a man between 60 and 75 years old with active or convalescent COVID-19. The sample taken for sequencing was peripheral blood.

The CDR3 DNA sequence: TGTGCCAGCAGCCCAGACAGGACATACAACTATGGCTACACCTTC. Amino acid sequence: CASSPDRTYNYGYTF. The J gene is TRBJ1-2, the V gene TRBV3-1 (or the pseudogene TRBV3-2), with D perhaps TRBD1 (6 bases). Germline values: CDR1 LGHDT, CDR2 YNNKEL (reference sequence). This CDR3 comprises 15 residues. Trimming stripped 4 bases from V and 2 bases from J, with 14 bases between.